The subject of this entry is one T cell receptor beta chain. The target antigen is unknown. Data came from immunoSEQ multiplex PCR; TCRdb stores just in-frame clones and leaves some out. This table holds some 120,000 clones, roughly four fifths found once. This record comes from a study of radiation and T cells in renal cell carcinoma. Study conclusions and caveats: From baseline, blood top tumor clonotypes peaked at 2 weeks post-radiation.

Time point noted: blood 2 weeks post-SBRT. Treatment of the sample: 15 Gy SBRT to primary tumor, nephrectomy 4 weeks later. The patient's renal cell carcinoma had clear cell pathology. The V segment lost 0 bases and the J segment 4 bases; nucleotides outside the gene matches: 5. There are 16 residues in the CDR3. Germline V lookup: CDR1 LGHNA, CDR2 YSLEER. This TCR came from a woman aged 60 to 75 with renal cell carcinoma. The input for sequencing was blood, taken from a patient whose treatment included radiotherapy and nephrectomy. V and J are TRBV4-3 and TRBJ2-1; 8 bases map to TRBD2. CDR3 sequence (DNA): TGCGCCAGCAGCCAAGAGTTAGCGGGATCATACAATGAGCAGTTCTTC. It translates to CASSQELAGSYNEQFF.